Listed here is a single T cell receptor (beta chain). Its target is not known. The junction departs from germline at one end; a sequencing error may be responsible. From roughly 0.5 ug total RNA, TCR beta cDNA was generated with a primer in the constant region. Each TCR beta library was derived from three nested multiplex PCR rounds that employed slightly modified ARM-PCR. Primers for the first two PCR rounds were TRBV1-TRBV30 forward primers and a C-beta reverse primer (around 10 cycles per round). TCRdb itself ran the multiplex PCR reads through MiXCR, one entry per CDR3 protein. This repertoire shows under 130,000 distinct CDR3 sequences, about four fifths found once; its top ten account for approximately 20%. These data are taken from a study of tumor-infiltrating lymphocytes in primary liver carcinoma. General study results and limits: Tumor specimens were characterized by a significantly higher top-250-clone fraction than blood (p = 0.039).

Germline V CDR1 and CDR2: MNHEY, SVGEGT. CDR3 length: 13 residues. Unsorted bulk tissue, about 17-34 mg of it, served as the source for co-extraction of RNA and DNA. Enrolled patients were chronically infected with HBV and treatment-naive. The sample was liver tumor tissue from sampling region 3. The subset is: tumor region T3, left-lateral pole. The source is a man in his forties with primary liver carcinoma and hepatitis B virus infection. The J gene is TRBJ2-7, the V gene TRBV6-2 or TRBV6-3; D is ambiguous. The CDR3 loop reads CTSSYQVPYEHYF. The CDR3 nucleotides are TGTACCAGCAGTTACCAGGTACCCTACGAGCATTACTTC.